This T cell receptor beta chain emerged from a study of T cell responses to AZD1222 COVID-19 vaccine. General study findings and limits: Females outnumbered males among donors, who were mostly white British; clonal diversity was possibly underestimated. Dominant at 160-218 and 743-854, vaccine-associated CD4 TCRs also spanned spike.

Remarks on this clone: The antigen remains unidentified.

The method was immunoSEQ multiplex PCR; TCRdb's version includes in-frame clones alone and lacks a portion of them. The repertoire holds approximately 50,000 clones, 86% seen once, with about 7.1% in the top ten. Germline assignment: CDR1 SGHDT and CDR2 YYEEEE. This CDR3 comprises 13 residues. The V end lost 0 bases, the J end lost 8 bases, and 8 bases lay between the germline ends. Pooled in the analysis were second doses at about 4 or about 12 weeks. The sample in question was peripheral blood, obtained 28 days after the second AZD1222 dose. The V and J genes are TRBV5-6 and TRBJ1-4; the D gene is possibly TRBD1 (6 bases). This clonotype originated in an adult who received the AZD1222 COVID-19 vaccine. The CDR3 here is CASSLGTVEKLFF. CDR3 coding DNA: TGTGCCAGCAGCTTGGGGACAGTCGAAAAACTGTTTTTT. Drawing the rest from reference TRBV5-6 and TRBJ1-4, the complete variable domain is DAGVTQSPTHLIKTRGQQVTLRCSPKSGHDTVSWYQQALGQGPQFIFQYYEEEERQRGNFPDRFSGHQFPNYSSELNVNALLLGDSALYLCASSLGTVEKLFFGSGTQLSVL.